This record covers a single TCR beta chain. In the original workflow: Researchers report that nucleated cell counts were estimated from reference gene primer amplification. TCRdb's copy holds only in-frame clones and misses some; the assay was immunoSEQ multiplex PCR. V, J and clone size were drawn from that table, and D and trimming were deduced from the DNA. Of roughly 240,000 clones in the sample, 86% are singletons; the top ten hold 2% to 2.5%. These data belong to a study of blood T cell repertoires in COVID-19. The CDR3 sequence is 14 residues long. Germline V gene sequence: CDR1 SGDLS, CDR2 YYNGEE. The trim removed 5 bases at V and 1 base at J, leaving 2 bases unmatched.

The specimen sequenced was PBMCs or T cells enriched from blood (not recorded which). The source of this sequence is a woman between 45 and 60 years old who had recovered from COVID-19. The chain has TRBV9 and TRBJ2-2, with 7 positions matching TRBD1. CDR3 loop: CASSDRENTGELFF. Written as DNA, the CDR3 is TGTGCCAGCAGTGACAGGGAGAACACCGGGGAGCTGTTTTTT.